This T cell receptor (beta chain) was recorded in a study of control samples from healthy donors and cancer patients. TCRdb keeps only in-frame clones here, not all; method: immunoSEQ multiplex PCR. The sample has around 58,000 clones, roughly 95% seen once. The sample taken for sequencing was blood. This TCR came from a woman aged 18-35 years in good health.

The CDR3 here is CASSKIPTLSAYEQYF. The CDR3 DNA reads as TGTGCCAGCAGCAAAATACCGACGCTTTCGGCCTACGAGCAGTACTTC. The chain employs TRBV21-1 and TRBJ2-7. TRBV21-1 is labeled a pseudogene. This CDR3 spans 16 amino acids.